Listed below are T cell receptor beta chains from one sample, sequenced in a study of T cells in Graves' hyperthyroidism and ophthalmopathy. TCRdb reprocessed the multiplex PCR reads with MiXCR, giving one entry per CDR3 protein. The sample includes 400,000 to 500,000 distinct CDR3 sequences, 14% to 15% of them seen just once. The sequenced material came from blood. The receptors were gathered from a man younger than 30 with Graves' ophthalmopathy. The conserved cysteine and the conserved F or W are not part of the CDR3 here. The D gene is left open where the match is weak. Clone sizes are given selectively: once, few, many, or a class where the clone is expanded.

ASSLWHLNTEAF - TRBV28 many 12
SARDPGTGMYGYT TRBD1 TRBV20-1 few 13
ASSLAPSGGAQSYEQY TRBD2 TRBV5-1 many 16
SARVQTSGSNIQY TRBD2 TRBV20-1 few 13
ASSQAAGGATEQF TRBD2 TRBV3-1 many 13
ASSQDGRDPYEQY - TRBV4-1 many 13
ATSRTTGDNEQF TRBD1 TRBV15 few 12
ASSLGQFTEAF TRBD1 TRBV27 many 11
ASSILRPLNYGYT - TRBV19 - 13
SASESGYT - TRBV20-1 many 8
ATSVTGSTDTQY - TRBV24-1 many 12
ASSPQSARMNTEAF - TRBV18 few 14
ASSRETGRIETQY - TRBV4-1 few 13
ASSQVISGSVSYNEQF TRBD2 TRBV3-1 - 16
AISELGALTDTQY - TRBV10-3 many 13
SARDLQLNSPLH - TRBV20-1 many 12
ASSLSQGGELF - TRBV27 - 11
ASSDGTFYEQY - TRBV9 - 11
ASSQGTGVRYT - TRBV12-3/TRBV12-4 few 11
ASSAGQLNTEAF - TRBV9 many 12
ASSIGTGHGYT TRBD1 TRBV27 many 11
ATQGHAGPEQY - TRBV12-5 - 11
ASSPGTGRNQPQH TRBD1 TRBV18 many 13
ASSYQLAGVGDTQY TRBD2 TRBV6-5 - 14
ASSQDGAGKAF - TRBV14 many 11
ASSPRPTGELF - TRBV6-1 - 11
SARGRVDIAKNIQY - TRBV20-1 few 14
ASSLGRRGANNEQF TRBD2 TRBV13 many 14
ASSPDRGDYGYT TRBD1 TRBV3-1 many 12
ASSVARDEQF - TRBV5-1 many 10
ASSNYGTGVMDIQY TRBD1 TRBV19 - 14
ATEGSHTGEQY - TRBV24-1 many 11
ASSLEGGSPYEQY - TRBV4-1 - 13
AISVDGDSYNEQF - TRBV10-3 many 13
ASSGLGRETQY TRBD2 TRBV7-9 few 11
SVAGRHQETQY - TRBV29-1 few 11
AWSLGGSYGYT - TRBV30 once 11
ASARQGATEAF TRBD1 TRBV27 few 11
ASSPRDSQETQY TRBD1 TRBV11-3 many 12
ASSLDREEKLF - TRBV13 many 11
ASSRGGSEAF - TRBV6-1 - 10
ASSILVGSTYEQY - TRBV19 - 13
ASSQGQGYSPLH TRBD1 TRBV5-8 many 12
ASSYRQSNQPQH - TRBV12-3/TRBV12-4 many 12
ASRLTGSITEAF TRBD1 TRBV6-1 - 12
ASSSTGVDIQY TRBD1 TRBV12-3/TRBV12-4 many 11
ASSQQGATEAF - TRBV12-3/TRBV12-4 many 11
ASSLKYSFSGANVLT - TRBV11-1 many 15
SARGTRTTTFHEQF TRBD2 TRBV20-1 many 14
ASSGQGAYTEAF TRBD1 TRBV5-1 - 12
ASSQEFGETYEQY - TRBV4-1 few 13
ASSQRTDANQPQH - TRBV4-1 few 13
SARHGNEQY - TRBV29-1 many 9
ASSYGQGALEQF TRBD1 TRBV6-1 many 12
ASSGTSGVGEQF TRBD2 TRBV12-3/TRBV12-4 - 12